These T cell receptor beta chains were read from a single sample in a study of blood T cell repertoires in COVID-19. The assay was immunoSEQ multiplex PCR, and TCRdb's table has in-frame clones only and misses some. Among about 290,000 clones listed, roughly 90% were seen once. Sequences were obtained from peripheral blood. These receptors came from a woman between 25 and 40 years old with COVID-19, enrolled during active disease. Each CDR3 is given with its conserved first and last residue. The D gene is left open where the match is weak. A row's size may be missing; if present it is once, few, many or a size class.

cdr3_nt: TGTGCCAGTAGTATGAGGGGGGGTTCGATAGATACGCAGTATTTT
cdr3_aa: CASSMRGGSIDTQYF
clone_size: .
d_call: .
v_call: TRBV19
j_call: TRBJ2-3

cdr3_nt: TGTGCCAGCAGTCCGACTAGCGGGGAACTGAACACCGGGGAGCTGTTTTTT
cdr3_aa: CASSPTSGELNTGELFF
clone_size: .
d_call: TRBD2
v_call: TRBV6-6
j_call: TRBJ2-2

cdr3_nt: TGTGCCAGCAGCCAGAGGGAGGTGGCCGGGAATGAAAAACTGTTTTTT
cdr3_aa: CASSQREVAGNEKLFF
clone_size: .
d_call: .
v_call: TRBV4-2
j_call: TRBJ1-4

cdr3_nt: TGCGCCAGCAGCGTCCCGGGAAGCACTGAAGCTTTCTTT
cdr3_aa: CASSVPGSTEAFF
clone_size: .
d_call: .
v_call: TRBV5-1
j_call: TRBJ1-1

cdr3_nt: TGTGCCAGCGGCAGGGTGACGAACACCGGGGAGCTGTTTTTT
cdr3_aa: CASGRVTNTGELFF
clone_size: .
d_call: .
v_call: TRBV27
j_call: TRBJ2-2

cdr3_nt: TGCGCCAGCAGCTTGGTCCGCGGGGAGCTGTTTTTT
cdr3_aa: CASSLVRGELFF
clone_size: .
d_call: .
v_call: TRBV5-1
j_call: TRBJ2-2

cdr3_nt: TGTGCCAGTAGTCCAGGGCACTACGAGCAGTACTTC
cdr3_aa: CASSPGHYEQYF
clone_size: once
d_call: .
v_call: TRBV19
j_call: TRBJ2-7

cdr3_nt: TGTGCCAGCAGCCCACTTGGGACATTGAGTGAAAAACTGTTTTTT
cdr3_aa: CASSPLGTLSEKLFF
clone_size: .
d_call: .
v_call: TRBV14
j_call: TRBJ1-4

cdr3_nt: TGTGCCAGCAGCCTCTATTCACAGGGAAGCTATGGCTACACCTTC
cdr3_aa: CASSLYSQGSYGYTF
clone_size: .
d_call: .
v_call: TRBV11-2
j_call: TRBJ1-2

cdr3_nt: TGCGCCAGCAGCCAACTTCAGGGGTTGTTTAATGAAAAACTGTTTTTT
cdr3_aa: CASSQLQGLFNEKLFF
clone_size: .
d_call: .
v_call: TRBV4-1
j_call: TRBJ1-4